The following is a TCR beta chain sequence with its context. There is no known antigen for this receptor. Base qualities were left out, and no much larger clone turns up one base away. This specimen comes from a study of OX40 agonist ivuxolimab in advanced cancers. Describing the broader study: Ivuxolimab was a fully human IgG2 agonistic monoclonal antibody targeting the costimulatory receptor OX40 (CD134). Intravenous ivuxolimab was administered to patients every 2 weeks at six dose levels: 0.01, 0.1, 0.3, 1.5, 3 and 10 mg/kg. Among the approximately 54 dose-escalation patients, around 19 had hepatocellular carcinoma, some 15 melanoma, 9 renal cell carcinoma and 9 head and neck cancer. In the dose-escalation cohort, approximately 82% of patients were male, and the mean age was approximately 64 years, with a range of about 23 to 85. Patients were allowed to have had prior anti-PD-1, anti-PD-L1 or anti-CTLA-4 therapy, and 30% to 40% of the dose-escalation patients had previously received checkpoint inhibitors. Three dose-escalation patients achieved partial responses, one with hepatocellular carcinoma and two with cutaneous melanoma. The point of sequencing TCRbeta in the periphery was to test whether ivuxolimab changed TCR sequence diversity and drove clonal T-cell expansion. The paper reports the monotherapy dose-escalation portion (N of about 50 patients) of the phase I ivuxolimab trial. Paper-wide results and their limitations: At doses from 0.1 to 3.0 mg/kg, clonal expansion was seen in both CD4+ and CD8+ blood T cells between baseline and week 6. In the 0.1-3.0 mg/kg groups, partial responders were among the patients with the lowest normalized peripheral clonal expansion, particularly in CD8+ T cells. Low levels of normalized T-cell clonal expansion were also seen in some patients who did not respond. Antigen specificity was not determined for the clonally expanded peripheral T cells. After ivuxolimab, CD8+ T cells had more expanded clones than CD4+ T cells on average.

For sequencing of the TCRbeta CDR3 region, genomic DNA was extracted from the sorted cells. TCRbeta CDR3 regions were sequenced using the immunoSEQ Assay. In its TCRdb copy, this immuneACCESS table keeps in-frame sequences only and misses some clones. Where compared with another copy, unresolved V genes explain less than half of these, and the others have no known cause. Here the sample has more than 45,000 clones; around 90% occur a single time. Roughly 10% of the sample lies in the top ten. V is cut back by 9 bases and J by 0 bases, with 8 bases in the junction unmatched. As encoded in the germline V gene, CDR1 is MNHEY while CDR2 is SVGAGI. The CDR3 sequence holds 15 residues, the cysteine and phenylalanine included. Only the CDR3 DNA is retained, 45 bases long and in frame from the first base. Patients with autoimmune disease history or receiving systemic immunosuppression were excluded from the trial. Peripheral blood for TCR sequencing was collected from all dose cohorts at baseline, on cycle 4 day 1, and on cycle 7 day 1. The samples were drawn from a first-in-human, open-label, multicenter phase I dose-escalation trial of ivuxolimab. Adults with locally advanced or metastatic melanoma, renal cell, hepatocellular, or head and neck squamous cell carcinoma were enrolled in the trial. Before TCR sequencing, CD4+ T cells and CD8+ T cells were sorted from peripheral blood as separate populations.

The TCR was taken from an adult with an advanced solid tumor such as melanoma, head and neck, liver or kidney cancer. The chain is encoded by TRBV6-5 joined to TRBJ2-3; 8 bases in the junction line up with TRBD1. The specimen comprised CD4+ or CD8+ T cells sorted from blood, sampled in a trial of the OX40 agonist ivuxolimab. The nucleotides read TGTGCCAGTGGGGGGACAGGCTCTAGCACAGATACGCAGTATTTT. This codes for CASGGTGSSTDTQYF.